This T cell receptor (beta chain) stems from a study of monozygotic twins with inflammatory bowel disease. Each CDR3 protein gets one entry in TCRdb, which reprocessed the 5' RACE reads and gives no DNA. In total, the table holds some 450,000 distinct CDR3 sequences. As concerns this clonotype: Its antigen remains unidentified.

Study-wide points: Against healthy co-twins, IBD patients had lower TCRbeta diversity (measured by inverse Simpson).

This CDR3 spans 14 amino acids. The V gene's germline CDR1 is GTSNPN and CDR2 SVGIG (reference sequence). V and J are TRBV30 and TRBJ2-1; the TRBD1 assignment by TCRdb is unverifiable without DNA. This clonotype was sampled from a human donor with ulcerative colitis or Crohn's disease, or a healthy co-twin of an affected twin (not recorded which). The sequenced sample was blood. The CDR3 spells CAGFFPGLASEQFF.